The clone carrying this TCR beta chain was recorded only once. Its antigen remains unknown. Quantitative molecular-barcoded 5'-RACE generated the TCR beta libraries. TCRdb reanalysed the 5' RACE reads using MiXCR and keeps one entry per CDR3 protein. The top ten hold 4.3% of the sample, which has 200,000 or so distinct CDR3 sequences, approximately 18% seen once. Germline V gene lookup returns CDR1 ENHRY and CDR2 SYGVKD. The trim removed 10 bases at V and 4 bases at J, leaving 11 bases unmatched. The CDR3 runs 15 residues. This record comes from a study of CD8 T cells in ankylosing spondylitis. Study-wide findings and caveats: A subset of motif variants has previously been described in the synovial fluid and blood of reactive arthritis.

The sequenced sample consisted of blood, either unsorted or a sorted T cell fraction (not recorded which). The rearrangement links TRBV10-3 to TRBJ2-5, with 11 bases identical to TRBD2. The TCR was taken from a male donor under 30 with ankylosing spondylitis or in good health (not recorded which). The CDR3 region has the DNA TGTGCCACCAGGGGTCTAGCGGGAGGTCGAGAGACCCAGTACTTC. Translating gives CATRGLAGGRETQYF.